These 11 T cell receptor beta chains share one sample of origin, sequenced in a study of cytomegalovirus exposure and HLA in healthy donors. Repertoires were generated with immunoSEQ multiplex PCR, while TCRdb's copy carries only in-frame clones and drops some. The sample lists about 360,000 clones; 86% were seen once. Material for sequencing was PBMCs. Receptor source: a woman between 18 and 30 years old in good health and CMV-seronegative.

This chain connects TRBV13 to TRBJ2-7; D perhaps matches TRBD2 (7 bases). The CDR3 length is 17 residues. Trimming cost V 3 bases and J 5 bases, with 23 bases left between them. In germline, CDR1 is PRHDT, CDR2 FYEKMQ (reference sequence). CDR3: CASSFAGGTPLKHEQYF. The CDR3 bases are TGTGCCAGCAGCTTTGCCGGGGGGACACCTTTGAAGCACGAGCAGTACTTC.

The V and J genes are TRBV6-1 and TRBJ2-7; 9 nucleotides line up with TRBD2. Germline trimming cut 10 bases from V and 4 bases from J; bases unmatched to any gene: 11. CDR3 size: 14 residues. CDR1 is MNHNS and CDR2 is SASEGT in the germline V gene. The CDR3 loop is CAIRRREGYYEQYF. CDR3 DNA: TGTGCCATCCGCCGGCGGGAGGGATATTACGAGCAGTACTTC.

The V and J genes are TRBV6-5 and TRBJ1-2; a weak D match, TRBD1 (6 bases). Germline CDR1 reads MNHEY; CDR2 reads SVGAGI. V gave up 5 bases and J gave up 8 bases, with 12 bases separating them. CDR3 length: 12 residues. The CDR3 sequence is CASSPGVHGYTF. CDR3 bases: TGTGCCAGCAGTCCAGGGGTTCACGGCTACACCTTC.

The CDR3, as DNA: TGTGCCAGCAGTGAAGGACTGCCAGACTACGAGCAGTACTTC. Its protein is CASSEGLPDYEQYF. This chain connects TRBV2 to TRBJ2-7; D is unresolved. CDR3 length: 14 amino acids. Germline loops: CDR1 SNHLY, CDR2 FYNNEI. The V and J ends lost 1 base and 3 bases respectively, with 10 bases between them.

The genes are TRBV28 and TRBJ2-2, with 11 bases aligning to TRBD2. The germline V gene has CDR1 MDHEN and CDR2 SYDVKM. V dropped 7 bases and J dropped 4; count of bases not matched to a gene: 2. CDR3 size: 14 residues. CDR3 loop: CASIGTSGTGELFF. CDR3 coding DNA: TGTGCCAGCATCGGGACTAGCGGCACCGGGGAGCTGTTTTTT. Combining the CDR3 with reference TRBV28 and TRBJ2-2 gives the whole variable domain DVKVTQSSRYLVKRTGEKVFLECVQDMDHENMFWYRQDPGLGLRLIYFSYDVKMKEKGDIPEGYSVSREKKERFSLILESASTNQTSMYLCASIGTSGTGELFFGEGSRLTVL.

The rearrangement uses TRBV28 and TRBJ2-7; the match to TRBD1 covers 9 bases. Germline trimming cut 7 bases from V and 1 base from J; bases unmatched to any gene: 8. CDR3 length: 15 amino acids. Germline V gene data show CDR1 as MDHEN and CDR2 as SYDVKM. The CDR3 nucleotides read TGTGCCAGCATTTCCCCCGGGACAGGGTCCTACGAGCAGTACTTC. This translates into CASISPGTGSYEQYF.

The chain uses TRBV4-1 and TRBJ2-7; D unresolved. Trimming stripped 0 bases from V and 2 bases from J, with 8 bases between. Looked up from germline, CDR1 is MGHRA and CDR2 is YSYEKL. The CDR3 length is 14 residues. The CDR3 spells CASSQDNRPYEQYF. The CDR3 bases are TGCGCCAGCAGCCAAGATAACAGACCCTACGAGCAGTACTTC.

The chain recombines TRBV2 with TRBJ2-1, with D possibly matching TRBD2 (5 bases). CDR1 and CDR2 (germline): SNHLY, FYNNEI. V gave up 7 bases and J gave up 3 bases, with 10 bases separating them. The CDR3 has 13 residues. The CDR3 sequence: CASKGEGYNEQFF. DNA for the CDR3: TGTGCCAGCAAGGGAGAAGGCTACAATGAGCAGTTCTTC.

The V call is TRBV25-1, the J call TRBJ2-7, with D possibly matching TRBD2 (7 bases). The germline gives CDR1 MGHDK, CDR2 SYGVNS. V shed 6 bases and J shed 0 bases, with 15 bases lying between them. The CDR3 loop spans 15 amino acids. This CDR3 reads CASSDRGASSYEQYF. The CDR3 DNA reads as TGTGCCAGCAGCGACCGGGGGGCAAGCTCCTACGAGCAGTACTTC.

The V gene is TRBV7-8, the J gene TRBJ1-1; 8 positions match TRBD1. CDR1 and CDR2 from the germline V gene are SGHVS and FQNEAQ. CDR3 length: 14 amino acids. The trim removed 3 bases at V and 8 bases at J, leaving 8 bases unmatched. The CDR3 region has the DNA TGTGCCAGCAGCTTTGGACGACGGGACAGGGAAGCTTTCTTT. Translating it yields CASSFGRRDREAFF.

The sample holds a few counts of this clone. The rearrangement links TRBV5-1 to TRBJ2-3; 8 nucleotides line up with TRBD1. V gave up 1 base and J gave up 0 bases; unmatched junction bases: 4. This CDR3 is built from 16 residues. Germline V lookup: CDR1 SGHRS, CDR2 YFSETQ. CDR3 residues: CASSLTTGVSTDTQYF. The CDR3 nucleotides are TGCGCCAGCAGCTTGACGACAGGGGTAAGCACAGATACGCAGTATTTT.